These T cell receptor beta chains were read from a single sample in a study of T-cell memory formation after mild COVID-19. TCRdb reanalysed the 5' RACE reads using MiXCR and keeps one entry per CDR3 protein. The sample has some 350,000 distinct CDR3 sequences, around 15% seen once; the top ten hold around 20%. Material: PBMCs or a T cell subset sorted from them (not recorded which). The receptors derive from a man younger than 35 who had mild COVID-19 (a few samples of this study predate the infection). Cell type and time point are not known. The CDR3 runs from the conserved cysteine through the conserved F or W. D genes are given only for firm matches. Rows give clone size only sometimes, using once, few, many, or a class for an expanded clone.

abundance	j_gene	d_gene	len	v_gene	CDR3nt	CDR3aa
.	TRBJ2-5	.	15	TRBV4-1	TGCGCCAGCAGCCAAGATTGGGTAAACCAAGAGACCCAGTACTTC	CASSQDWVNQETQYF
once	TRBJ1-5	TRBD1	14	TRBV20-1	TGCAGTGCTGTTGACAGGGTCGGCAATCAGCCCCAGCATTTT	CSAVDRVGNQPQHF
.	TRBJ2-7	.	11	TRBV29-1	TGCAGCGTCTCCTGGGGGTACGAGCAGTACTTC	CSVSWGYEQYF
few	TRBJ2-1	.	17	TRBV7-2	TGTGCCAGCAGCTTAGCCGGGACCACGGTCCAGGGTAATGAGCAGTTCTTC	CASSLAGTTVQGNEQFF
few	TRBJ1-4	TRBD1	16	TRBV4-2	TGTGCCAGCAGCCTCAACACAGGGGCCCGAATTGAAAAACTGTTTTTT	CASSLNTGARIEKLFF
.	TRBJ2-1	.	17	TRBV11-2	TGTGCCAGCAGCCCCCCCGCCGTGGGGGCCTCCTACAATGAGCAGTTCTTC	CASSPPAVGASYNEQFF
.	TRBJ2-3	TRBD2	15	TRBV28	TGTGCCAGCACCATCGGGACTATAAGCACAGATACGCAGTATTTT	CASTIGTISTDTQYF
few	TRBJ1-2	.	13	TRBV20-1	TGCAGTGCTAGAAAACCGGGGCCGGGTGGCTACACCTTC	CSARKPGPGGYTF
many	TRBJ2-1	.	14	TRBV5-1	TGCGCCAGCAGCTTGCAGAGCTCCTACAATGAGCAGTTCTTC	CASSLQSSYNEQFF
few	TRBJ1-1	.	15	TRBV5-1	TGCGCCAGCAGCTTATCCGCGCATAGGAACACTGAAGCTTTCTTT	CASSLSAHRNTEAFF
.	TRBJ2-5	.	16	TRBV18	TGTGCCAGCTCCACGACTACTACATCCCCTCAAGAGACCCAGTACTTC	CASSTTTTSPQETQYF
many	TRBJ2-3	TRBD2	16	TRBV7-9	TGTGCCAGCAGCCTGATAAGCGGGGAGCGCACAGATACGCAGTATTTT	CASSLISGERTDTQYF
few	TRBJ2-5	.	13	TRBV12-3/TRBV12-4	TGTGCCAGCACCCCTTGGGGTCCAGAGACCCAGTACTTC	CASTPWGPETQYF
few	TRBJ1-1	TRBD1	14	TRBV4-1	TGCGCCAGCAGCCAGGGACAGGGAAGCGCTGAAGCTTTCTTT	CASSQGQGSAEAFF
few	TRBJ1-2	.	16	TRBV7-6	TGTGCCAGCAGCTTAGGGTCAAGGGGGGGTGTAAGTGGCTACACCTTC	CASSLGSRGGVSGYTF
.	TRBJ2-3	TRBD1	13	TRBV29-1	TGCAGCGTATCTACAGGGGGCAGAGATACGCAGTATTTT	CSVSTGGRDTQYF
.	TRBJ2-1	.	16	TRBV7-9	TGTGCCAGCAGCTTTGGGGGTGGCTTGGTCTACAATGAGCAGTTCTTC	CASSFGGGLVYNEQFF
once	TRBJ2-6	.	16	TRBV5-1	TGCGCCAGCAGTCGGAGGCCAAGCTCTGGGGCCAACGTCCTGACTTTC	CASSRRPSSGANVLTF
.	TRBJ1-2	.	15	TRBV6-5	TGTGCCAGCAGTTATTCCAGGGCCAGTCTCTATGGCTACACCTTC	CASSYSRASLYGYTF
many	TRBJ2-5	.	15	TRBV7-2	TGTGCCAGCAGCCCCCAGAGGGGCGCCTCGGAGACCCAGTACTTC	CASSPQRGASETQYF
many	TRBJ2-1	TRBD2	17	TRBV7-6	TGTGCCAGCAGCTTAAGGACTAGCGGGGTCCGGGACAATGAGCAGTTCTTC	CASSLRTSGVRDNEQFF
.	TRBJ2-1	TRBD2	17	TRBV4-1	TGCGCCAGCAGCCGCCTTGTAAGACTAGCGGGAATGAATGAGCAGTTCTTC	CASSRLVRLAGMNEQFF
many	TRBJ2-5	TRBD1	15	TRBV5-1	TGCGCCAGCAGCCACCGGACAGGCGACCAAGAGACCCAGTACTTC	CASSHRTGDQETQYF
.	TRBJ1-4	.	17	TRBV5-6	TGTGCCAGCAGCCCGATGGGGAGGGGTGGAACTAATGAAAAACTGTTTTTT	CASSPMGRGGTNEKLFF
few	TRBJ2-5	.	15	TRBV29-1	TGCAGCGCCGACGGACATCCACTCAACCAAGAGACCCAGTACTTC	CSADGHPLNQETQYF
few	TRBJ2-3	.	18	TRBV19	TGTGCCAGTAGTATAGACCGAACCGGGGTGGGCTACACAGATACGCAGTATTTT	CASSIDRTGVGYTDTQYF
.	TRBJ2-5	.	15	TRBV6-5	TGTGCCAGCAGTTACTCGGCGGGGACTCCAGAGACCCAGTACTTC	CASSYSAGTPETQYF
few	TRBJ2-1	.	14	TRBV6-6	TGTGCCAGCAGTTACCGGGGGCGTGATAGTGAGCAGTTCTTC	CASSYRGRDSEQFF
.	TRBJ2-4	.	13	TRBV7-9	TGTGCCAGCAGCCCCGGGCAGAGGAACATTCAGTACTTC	CASSPGQRNIQYF
.	TRBJ1-5	TRBD1	14	TRBV20-1	TGCAGTGCTAGATTTGGACAGGTCAATCAGCCCCAGCATTTT	CSARFGQVNQPQHF
.	TRBJ1-2	.	17	TRBV4-2	TGTGCCAGCAGCCAAGGGGCCCTTTTGGCAGGGAACTATGGCTACACCTTC	CASSQGALLAGNYGYTF
few	TRBJ1-1	.	14	TRBV5-1	TGCGCCAGCAGCGTGTGGACACGAGACACTGAAGCTTTCTTT	CASSVWTRDTEAFF
few	TRBJ2-1	TRBD2	15	TRBV7-2	TGTGCCAGCACCCTTCTCAGCGGGGACTACAATGAGCAGTTCTTC	CASTLLSGDYNEQFF
many	TRBJ2-3	TRBD1	17	TRBV5-1	TGCGCCAGCAGCTCCTCGACCGGGACAGGGGGTACAGATACGCAGTATTTT	CASSSSTGTGGTDTQYF
many	TRBJ1-1	.	15	TRBV7-3	TGTGCCAGCAGCAACTCTGGGTTAAGCCCCACTGAAGCTTTCTTT	CASSNSGLSPTEAFF
few	TRBJ2-5	.	13	TRBV7-6	TGTGCCAGCAGCTTACCAGGGACTCAGACCCAGTACTTC	CASSLPGTQTQYF
few	TRBJ2-7	TRBD1	14	TRBV5-1	TGCGCCAGCAGCTACGGGACAGGGGAGGGGGAGCAGTACTTC	CASSYGTGEGEQYF
few	TRBJ2-3	TRBD2	15	TRBV25-1	TGTGCCAGCAGTGAAAAGCGGGGGAACACAGATACGCAGTATTTT	CASSEKRGNTDTQYF
few	TRBJ2-5	TRBD1	14	TRBV28	TGTGCCAGCTGGACAGGGGGCATGGGTGAGACCCAGTACTTC	CASWTGGMGETQYF
.	TRBJ1-3	TRBD1	14	TRBV20-1	TGCAGTGCTACCCGACAGGGAACTGGAAACACCATATATTTT	CSATRQGTGNTIYF
.	TRBJ1-1	.	14	TRBV5-1	TGCGCCAGCAGCTTGGGGATCTCCCCCCCCGTAGCTTTCTTT	CASSLGISPPVAFF
many	TRBJ2-3	.	16	TRBV10-3	TGTGCCATCAGTGAGCTACAGGGTTCTACCACAGATACGCAGTATTTT	CAISELQGSTTDTQYF
few	TRBJ2-3	TRBD2	15	TRBV7-2	TGTGCCAGCAGCACGCAGAGTCGCGGGGGGGATACGCAGTATTTT	CASSTQSRGGDTQYF
many	TRBJ1-5	.	13	TRBV6-2/TRBV6-3	TGTGCCAGCAGTTACGTGGGGGATCAGCCCCAGCATTTT	CASSYVGDQPQHF
once	TRBJ2-3	.	11	TRBV20-1	TGCAGTGCTAGAGCCCCCCGAAAGGAGTATTTT	CSARAPRKEYF
many	TRBJ2-3	.	14	TRBV7-9	TGTGCCAGCAGCTTTGTGTTAAGCACAGATACGCAGTATTTT	CASSFVLSTDTQYF
few	TRBJ2-7	TRBD1	14	TRBV9	TGTGCCAGCAGTCACGGACAGGGGACCTACGAGCAGTACTTC	CASSHGQGTYEQYF